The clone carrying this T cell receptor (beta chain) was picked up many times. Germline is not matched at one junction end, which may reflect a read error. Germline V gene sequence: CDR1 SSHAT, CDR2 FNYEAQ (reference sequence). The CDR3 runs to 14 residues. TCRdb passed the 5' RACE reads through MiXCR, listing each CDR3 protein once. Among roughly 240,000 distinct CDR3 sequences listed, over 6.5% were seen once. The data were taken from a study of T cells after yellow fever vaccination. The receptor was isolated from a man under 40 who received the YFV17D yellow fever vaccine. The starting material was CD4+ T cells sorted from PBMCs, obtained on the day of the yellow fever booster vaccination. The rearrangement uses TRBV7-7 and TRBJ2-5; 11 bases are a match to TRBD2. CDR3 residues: CASSLGTSGETQYF. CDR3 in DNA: TGCGCCAGCAGCTTGGGGACTAGCGGAGAGACCCAGTACTTC. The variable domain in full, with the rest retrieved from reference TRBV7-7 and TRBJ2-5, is GAGVSQSPRYKVTKRGQDVTLRCDPISSHATLYWYQQALGQGPEFLTYFNYEAQPDKSGLPSDRFSAERPEGSISTLTIQRTEQRDSAMYRCASSLGTSGETQYFGPGTRLLVL.